The 15 T cell receptor beta chains presented below share a single source sample, sequenced in a study of blood T cell repertoires in COVID-19. The method was immunoSEQ multiplex PCR; TCRdb's version includes in-frame clones alone and lacks a portion of them. The sample carries approximately 280,000 clones, roughly 86% recorded once. Sequenced material: PBMCs or T cells enriched from blood (not recorded which). The receptor set was obtained from a young woman who had recovered from COVID-19.

The rearrangement uses TRBV21-1 and TRBJ2-5; the table names TRBD1, a call not compared with the DNA. TRBV21-1 is designated a pseudogene. The CDR3 is 16 amino acids. The CDR3, as DNA: TGTGCCAGCCCGAGACTTGAGACAGGCCTCCAAGAGACCCAGTACTTC. It translates to CASPRLETGLQETQYF.

CDR3 in DNA: TGTGCCAGCAGCTTTGCTCGCCGGGGGGGCCGCACAGATACGCAGTATTTT. This translates into CASSFARRGGRTDTQYF. The chain couples TRBV11-3 to TRBJ2-3; TRBD2 matches 8 bases. The germline V gene encodes CDR1 SGHNT and CDR2 YENEEA. V lost 3 bases to trimming and J lost 1 base; unmatched junction nucleotides: 9. CDR3 length equals 17 residues.

V and J are TRBV5-1 and TRBJ2-7, with D maybe TRBD1 (6 bases). The CDR3 covers 15 residues. The ends were cut back, 6 bases at V and 2 bases at J, with 18 bases in the middle. Germline V CDR1 and CDR2: SGHRS, YFSETQ. The chain's CDR3 is CASKEGAGVTYEQYF. DNA of the CDR3: TGCGCCAGCAAGGAAGGGGCAGGGGTAACCTACGAGCAGTACTTC.

This clone has a single count. The genes are TRBV5-5 and TRBJ2-6; maybe TRBD2 (5 bases). The CDR3 contains 16 residues. V was shortened by 1 base and J by 2 bases, with 10 bases between the two germline ends. The V gene's germline CDR1 is SGHKS and CDR2 YYEKEE (reference sequence). The CDR3 sequence: CASSLYGVTGANVLTF. The CDR3 DNA reads TGTGCCAGCAGCTTGTACGGGGTTACTGGGGCCAACGTCCTGACTTTC.

This clone was detected only a few times. This chain uses TRBV9 with TRBJ1-2; a weak D match, TRBD1 (5 bases). The CDR3 sequence is 14 residues long. Between the trimmed V and J ends, which lost 0 bases and 4 bases, there was a span of 10 bases. Germline V gene sequence: CDR1 SGDLS, CDR2 YYNGEE. This CDR3 reads CASSVGGVSYGYTF. The CDR3 DNA sequence: TGTGCCAGCAGCGTAGGGGGGGTGAGCTATGGCTACACCTTC.

The chain employs TRBV27 and TRBJ2-3, with TRBD2 matching over 9 bases. The germline V gene has CDR1 MNHEY and CDR2 SMNVEV (reference sequence). CDR3 length: 15 residues. The V gene end was trimmed by 7 bases and the J gene end by 3 bases; junction bases not matched to a gene: 8. DNA of the CDR3: TGTGCCAGCAAGCTAGCGGGATCTTTGACAGATACGCAGTATTTT. It yields the protein CASKLAGSLTDTQYF.

V is TRBV25-1 and J is TRBJ2-7; D is perhaps TRBD2 (7 bases). The CDR3 spans 15 residues. Trimming removed 5 bases from V and 1 base from J, with 15 bases in between. Looked up from germline, CDR1 is MGHDK and CDR2 is SYGVNS. CDR3 in amino acids: CASSKGGRMSYEQYF. As DNA, the CDR3 is TGTGCCAGCAGTAAGGGGGGGCGGATGTCCTACGAGCAGTACTTC.

V gene TRBV7-2 combines with J gene TRBJ2-3; 8 nucleotides agree with TRBD2. This CDR3 comprises 14 residues. Unmatched junction bases numbered 4, after V lost 6 bases and J lost 2 bases. Germline loops: CDR1 SGHTA, CDR2 FQGNSA. The CDR3 coding sequence is TGTGCCAGCAGTTACGGGGGGGCCACAGATACGCAGTATTTT. Its translation: CASSYGGATDTQYF.

V is TRBV7-3 and J is TRBJ2-5; 9 nucleotides agree with TRBD2. The germline gives CDR1 SGHTA, CDR2 FQGTGA. The CDR3 extends over 15 amino acids. With 5 bases clipped from V and 5 bases from J, the junction kept 9 bases outside the gene matches. CDR3 sequence (DNA): TGTGCCAGCAGCCTATTAGCGGGAGCGGGTGAGACCCAGTACTTC. Its translation: CASSLLAGAGETQYF.

The chain links TRBV28 to TRBJ1-2, with D uncertain. The ends were cut back, 2 bases at V and 4 bases at J, with 11 bases in the middle. The CDR3 extends over 14 amino acids. Germline CDR1 and CDR2: MDHEN and SYDVKM. CDR3: CASSLIQRGYGYTF. CDR3 nucleotides: TGTGCCAGCAGTTTAATCCAACGGGGCTATGGCTACACCTTC.

The chain combines TRBV7-9 with TRBJ2-1; D call uncertain. Trimming cost V 10 bases and J 8 bases, with 12 bases left between them. CDR3 length: 11 amino acids. Germline V gives CDR1 SEHNR, CDR2 FQNEAQ (reference sequence). The DNA for the CDR3 is TGTGCCATCTCTTTGGGCCATGAGCAGTTCTTC. Protein sequence: CAISLGHEQFF.

CDR3 loop: CASSQGGQGAFF. The CDR3 region has the DNA TGCGCCAGCAGCCAGGGGGGACAGGGAGCTTTCTTT. J is TRBJ1-1 and V is TRBV4-1, with 9 bases lining up with TRBD1. The CDR3 totals 12 residues. Trimming at V came to 3 bases and at J to 10 bases, leaving 3 bases not matched to a gene. The V gene's germline CDR1 is MGHRA and CDR2 YSYEKL.

The chain links TRBV4-1 to TRBJ2-2; D gene uncertain. The CDR3 totals 16 residues. CDR1 and CDR2 (germline): MGHRA, YSYEKL. Trimming removed 1 base from V and 0 bases from J, with 9 bases in between. CDR3 nucleotides: TGCGCCAGCAGCCAAGTCGACATCGCGAACACCGGGGAGCTGTTTTTT. This sequence encodes CASSQVDIANTGELFF.

The V call is TRBV7-9, the J call TRBJ2-1; unclear D gene. The CDR3 contains 12 residues. Looked up from germline, CDR1 is SEHNR and CDR2 is FQNEAQ (reference sequence). V lost 2 bases and J lost 4, with 3 bases in between. CDR3 sequence: CASSLTYNEQFF. Written as DNA, the CDR3 is TGTGCCAGCAGCTTAACATACAATGAGCAGTTCTTC.

The rearrangement joins TRBV2 to TRBJ1-1; weak D call: TRBD1 (5 bases). The CDR3 is 13 residues long. Germline CDR1 and CDR2: SNHLY and FYNNEI. The V gene lost 5 bases and the J gene lost 6 bases, with 13 bases spanning the gap. As DNA, the CDR3 is TGTGCCAGCAGTTGGACAACCCTTGCTGAAGCTTTCTTT. Translating gives CASSWTTLAEAFF.